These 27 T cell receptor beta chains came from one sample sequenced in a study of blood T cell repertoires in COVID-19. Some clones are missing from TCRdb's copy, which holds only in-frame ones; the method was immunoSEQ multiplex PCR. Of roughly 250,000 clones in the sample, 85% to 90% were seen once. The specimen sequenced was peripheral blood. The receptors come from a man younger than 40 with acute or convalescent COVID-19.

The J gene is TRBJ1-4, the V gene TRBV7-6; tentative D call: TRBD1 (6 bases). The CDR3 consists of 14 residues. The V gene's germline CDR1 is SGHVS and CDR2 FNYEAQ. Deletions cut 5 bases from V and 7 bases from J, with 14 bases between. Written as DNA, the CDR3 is TGTGCCAGCAGCCGCGGGGGGCGCCCTGAAAAACTGTTTTTT. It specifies CASSRGGRPEKLFF.

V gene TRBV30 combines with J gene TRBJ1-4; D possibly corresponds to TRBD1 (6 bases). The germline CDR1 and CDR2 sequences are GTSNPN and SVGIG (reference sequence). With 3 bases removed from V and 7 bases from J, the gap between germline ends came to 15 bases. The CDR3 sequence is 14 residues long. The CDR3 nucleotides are TGTGCCTGGAGACCCCCAGGGGCAATTGAAAAACTGTTTTTT. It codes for CAWRPPGAIEKLFF.

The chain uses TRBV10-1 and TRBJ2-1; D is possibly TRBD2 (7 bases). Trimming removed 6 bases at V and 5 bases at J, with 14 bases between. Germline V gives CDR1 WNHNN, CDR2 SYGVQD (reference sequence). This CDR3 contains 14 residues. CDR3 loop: CASRRGGPDNEQFF. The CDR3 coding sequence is TGCGCCAGCAGGAGGGGGGGCCCGGACAATGAGCAGTTCTTC.

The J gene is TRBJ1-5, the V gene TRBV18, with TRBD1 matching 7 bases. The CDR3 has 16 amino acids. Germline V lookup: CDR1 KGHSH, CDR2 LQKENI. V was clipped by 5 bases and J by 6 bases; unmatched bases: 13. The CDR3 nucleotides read TGTGCCAGCTCAAGTCAAGACAGGGTAGGAGGTCAGCCCCAGCATTTT. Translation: CASSSQDRVGGQPQHF.

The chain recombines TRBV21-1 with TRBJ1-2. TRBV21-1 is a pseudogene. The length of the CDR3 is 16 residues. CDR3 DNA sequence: TGTGCCAGCAGCACCCCTCGGTTCCCTACTCCTTATGGCTACACCTTC. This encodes CASSTPRFPTPYGYTF.

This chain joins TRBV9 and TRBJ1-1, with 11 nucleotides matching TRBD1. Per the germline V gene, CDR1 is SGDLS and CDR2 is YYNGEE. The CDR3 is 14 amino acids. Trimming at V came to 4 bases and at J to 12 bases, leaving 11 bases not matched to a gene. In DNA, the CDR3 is TGTGCCAGCAGCTTAGGACAGGGGGCTAGAGCTCCTTTCTTT. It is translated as CASSLGQGARAPFF.

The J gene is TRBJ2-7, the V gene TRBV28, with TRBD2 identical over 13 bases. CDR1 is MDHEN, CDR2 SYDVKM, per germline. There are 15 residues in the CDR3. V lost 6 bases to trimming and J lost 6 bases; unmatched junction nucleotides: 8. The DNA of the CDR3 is TGTGCCAGCAGACCGACTAGCGGGGGGACTATCGAGCAGTACTTC. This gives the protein CASRPTSGGTIEQYF. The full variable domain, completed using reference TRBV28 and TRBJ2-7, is DVKVTQSSRYLVKRTGEKVFLECVQDMDHENMFWYRQDPGLGLRLIYFSYDVKMKEKGDIPEGYSVSREKKERFSLILESASTNQTSMYLCASRPTSGGTIEQYFGPGTRLTVT.

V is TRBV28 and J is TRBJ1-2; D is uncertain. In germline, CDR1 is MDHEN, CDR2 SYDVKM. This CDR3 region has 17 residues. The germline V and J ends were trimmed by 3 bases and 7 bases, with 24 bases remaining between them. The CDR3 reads CASSLGGSNRGIGGYTF. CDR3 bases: TGTGCCAGCAGTTTGGGCGGGTCCAATCGAGGGATAGGTGGCTACACCTTC.

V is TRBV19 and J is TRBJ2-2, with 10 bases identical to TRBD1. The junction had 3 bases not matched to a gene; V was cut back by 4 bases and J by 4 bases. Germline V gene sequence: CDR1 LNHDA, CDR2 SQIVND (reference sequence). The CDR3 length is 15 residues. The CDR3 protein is CASSTRTGGTGELFF. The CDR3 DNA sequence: TGTGCCAGTAGTACCCGGACAGGGGGCACCGGGGAGCTGTTTTTT.

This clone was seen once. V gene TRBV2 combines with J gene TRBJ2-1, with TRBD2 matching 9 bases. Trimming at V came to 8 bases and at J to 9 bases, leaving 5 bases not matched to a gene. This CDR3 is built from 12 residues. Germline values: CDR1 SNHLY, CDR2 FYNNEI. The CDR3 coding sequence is TGTGCCAGCTGCGGGAGGGCCACTGAGCAGTTCTTC. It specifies CASCGRATEQFF.

CDR3 protein: CASSDPADRGRTEAFF. CDR3 DNA sequence: TGTGCCAGCAGTGATCCAGCAGACAGGGGCAGGACTGAAGCTTTCTTT. The chain has TRBV6-1 and TRBJ1-1; 8 nucleotides line up with TRBD1. V was clipped by 3 bases and J by 5 bases; unmatched bases: 11. CDR1 is MNHNS and CDR2 is SASEGT in the germline V gene. The CDR3 runs to 16 residues.

DNA for the CDR3: TGTGCCAGCAGTTCCCCAGGGGCCTCTAATGAAAAACTGTTTTTT. Its protein is CASSSPGASNEKLFF. The gene calls are TRBV28 and TRBJ1-4, with a possible D match to TRBD1 (6 bases). CDR1 and CDR2 (germline): MDHEN, SYDVKM. V lost 4 bases to trimming and J lost 3 bases, with 12 bases between them. There are 15 residues in the CDR3.

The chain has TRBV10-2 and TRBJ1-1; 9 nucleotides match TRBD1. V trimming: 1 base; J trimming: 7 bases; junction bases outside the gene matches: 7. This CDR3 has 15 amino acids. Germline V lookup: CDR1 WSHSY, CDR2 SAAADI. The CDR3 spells CASSEFTGGHYEAFF. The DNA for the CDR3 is TGCGCCAGCAGTGAGTTCACAGGGGGCCACTATGAAGCTTTCTTT.

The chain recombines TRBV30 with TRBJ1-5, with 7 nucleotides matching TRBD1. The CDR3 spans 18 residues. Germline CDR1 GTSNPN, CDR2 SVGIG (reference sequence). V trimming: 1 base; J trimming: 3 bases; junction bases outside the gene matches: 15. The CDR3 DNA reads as TGTGCCTGGAGTGCCCACCTTCTCGACAGGGAACCCAATCAGCCCCAGCATTTT. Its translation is CAWSAHLLDREPNQPQHF.

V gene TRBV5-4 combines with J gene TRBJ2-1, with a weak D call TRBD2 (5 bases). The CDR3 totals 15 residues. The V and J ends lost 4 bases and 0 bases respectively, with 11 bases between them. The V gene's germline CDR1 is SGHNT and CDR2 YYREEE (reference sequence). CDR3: CASSQTILSYNEQFF. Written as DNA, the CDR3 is TGTGCCAGCAGCCAGACTATCCTCTCCTACAATGAGCAGTTCTTC.

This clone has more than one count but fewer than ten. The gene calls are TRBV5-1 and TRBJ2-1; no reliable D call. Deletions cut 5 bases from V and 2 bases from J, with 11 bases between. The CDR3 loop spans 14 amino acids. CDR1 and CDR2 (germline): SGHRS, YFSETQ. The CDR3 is CASSRDSTYNEQFF. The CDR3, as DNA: TGCGCCAGCAGTCGAGACTCGACCTACAATGAGCAGTTCTTC.

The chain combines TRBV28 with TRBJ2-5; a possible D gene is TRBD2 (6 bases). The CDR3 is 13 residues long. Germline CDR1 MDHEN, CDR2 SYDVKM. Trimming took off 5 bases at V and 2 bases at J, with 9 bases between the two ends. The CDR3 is CASSPAGQETQYF. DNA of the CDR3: TGTGCCAGCAGTCCGGCGGGACAAGAGACCCAGTACTTC.

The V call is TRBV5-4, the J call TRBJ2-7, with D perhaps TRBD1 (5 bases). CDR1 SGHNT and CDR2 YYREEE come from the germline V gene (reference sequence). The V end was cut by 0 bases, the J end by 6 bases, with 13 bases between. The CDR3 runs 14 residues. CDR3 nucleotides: TGTGCCAGCAGCTTGGGGGGCTCTAGTATCGAGCAGTACTTC. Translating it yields CASSLGGSSIEQYF.

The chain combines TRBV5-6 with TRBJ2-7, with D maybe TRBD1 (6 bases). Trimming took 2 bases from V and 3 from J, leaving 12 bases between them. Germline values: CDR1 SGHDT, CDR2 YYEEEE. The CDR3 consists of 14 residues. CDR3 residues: CASSLYRVGYEQYF. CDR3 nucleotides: TGTGCCAGCAGCTTATACAGGGTGGGCTACGAGCAGTACTTC. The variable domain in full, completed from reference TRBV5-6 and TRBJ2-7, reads DAGVTQSPTHLIKTRGQQVTLRCSPKSGHDTVSWYQQALGQGPQFIFQYYEEEERQRGNFPDRFSGHQFPNYSSELNVNALLLGDSALYLCASSLYRVGYEQYFGPGTRLTVT.

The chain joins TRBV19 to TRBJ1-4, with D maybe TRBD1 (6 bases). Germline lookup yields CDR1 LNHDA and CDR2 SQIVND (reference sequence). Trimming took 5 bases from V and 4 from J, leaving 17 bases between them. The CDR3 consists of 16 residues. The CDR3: CASSVTGIGVNEKLFF. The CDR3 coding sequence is TGTGCCAGTAGTGTCACAGGGATTGGAGTTAATGAAAAACTGTTTTTT.

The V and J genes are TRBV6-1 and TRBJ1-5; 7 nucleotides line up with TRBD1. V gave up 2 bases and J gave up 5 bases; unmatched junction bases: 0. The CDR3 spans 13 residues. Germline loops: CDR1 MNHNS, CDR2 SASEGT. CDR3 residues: CASSERGHQPQHF. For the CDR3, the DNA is TGTGCCAGCAGTGAAAGGGGGCATCAGCCCCAGCATTTT.

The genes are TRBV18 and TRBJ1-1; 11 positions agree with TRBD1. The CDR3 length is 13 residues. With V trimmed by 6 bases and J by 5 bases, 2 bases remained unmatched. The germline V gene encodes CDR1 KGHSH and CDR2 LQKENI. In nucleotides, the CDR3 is TGTGCCAGCTCGCGGGACAGGGGGACTGAAGCTTTCTTT. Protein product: CASSRDRGTEAFF.

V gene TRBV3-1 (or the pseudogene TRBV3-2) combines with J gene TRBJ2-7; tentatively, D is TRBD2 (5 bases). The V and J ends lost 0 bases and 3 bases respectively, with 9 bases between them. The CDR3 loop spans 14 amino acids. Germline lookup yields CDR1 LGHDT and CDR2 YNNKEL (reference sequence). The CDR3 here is CASSQDNGNYEQYF. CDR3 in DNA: TGTGCCAGCAGCCAAGATAACGGGAACTACGAGCAGTACTTC.

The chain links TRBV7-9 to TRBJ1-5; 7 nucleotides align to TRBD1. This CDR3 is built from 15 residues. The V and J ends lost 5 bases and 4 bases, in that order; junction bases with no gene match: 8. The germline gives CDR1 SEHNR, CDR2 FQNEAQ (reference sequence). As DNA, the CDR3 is TGTGCCAGCAGCCCAACGGGACAGACTAATCAGCCCCAGCATTTT. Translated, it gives CASSPTGQTNQPQHF.

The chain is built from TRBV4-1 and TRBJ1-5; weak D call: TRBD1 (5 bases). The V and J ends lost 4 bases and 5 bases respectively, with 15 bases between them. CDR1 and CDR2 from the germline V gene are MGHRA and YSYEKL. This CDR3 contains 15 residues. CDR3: CASSPRAGTDQPQHF. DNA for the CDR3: TGCGCCAGCAGCCCCCGGGCAGGGACTGATCAGCCCCAGCATTTT.

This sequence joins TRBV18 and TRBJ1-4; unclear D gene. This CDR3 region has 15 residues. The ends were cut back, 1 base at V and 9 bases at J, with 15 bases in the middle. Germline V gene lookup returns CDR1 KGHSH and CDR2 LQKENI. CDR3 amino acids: CASSPLNGEVQKLFF. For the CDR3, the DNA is TGTGCCAGCTCACCACTTAACGGGGAGGTACAAAAACTGTTTTTT.

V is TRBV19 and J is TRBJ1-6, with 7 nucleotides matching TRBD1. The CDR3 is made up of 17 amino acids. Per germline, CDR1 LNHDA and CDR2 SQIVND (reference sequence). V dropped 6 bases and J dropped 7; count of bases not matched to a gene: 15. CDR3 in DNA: TGTGCCAGTAGCCCCCCGCCCCGCGCAGGGGGAAATTCACCCCTCCACTTT. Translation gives CASSPPPRAGGNSPLHF.